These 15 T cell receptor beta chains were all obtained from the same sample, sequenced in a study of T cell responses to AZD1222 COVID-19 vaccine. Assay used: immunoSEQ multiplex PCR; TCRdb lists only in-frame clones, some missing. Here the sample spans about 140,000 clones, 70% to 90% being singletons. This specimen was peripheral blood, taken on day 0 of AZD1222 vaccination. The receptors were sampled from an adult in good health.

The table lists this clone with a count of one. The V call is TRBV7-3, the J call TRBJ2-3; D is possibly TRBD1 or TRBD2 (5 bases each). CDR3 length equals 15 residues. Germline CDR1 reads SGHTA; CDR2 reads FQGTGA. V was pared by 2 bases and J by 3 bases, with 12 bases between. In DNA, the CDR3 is TGTGCCAGCAGCTTAGGTGGGACCCCTACAGATACGCAGTATTTT. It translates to CASSLGGTPTDTQYF.

The CDR3 nucleotides read TGTGCCAGCAGCTTAAGGGGGTACTCCTACGAGCAGTACTTC. This translates into CASSLRGYSYEQYF. The chain has TRBV7-8 and TRBJ2-7; D might be TRBD1 (6 bases). CDR1 and CDR2 (germline): SGHVS, FQNEAQ. This CDR3 region has 14 residues. V was cut by 2 bases and J by 0 bases, with 8 bases left in between. The whole variable domain, remainder taken from reference TRBV7-8 and TRBJ2-7, is GAGVSQSPRYKVAKRGQDVALRCDPISGHVSLFWYQQALGQGPEFLTYFQNEAQLDKSGLPSDRFFAERPEGSVSTLKIQRTQQEDSAVYLCASSLRGYSYEQYFGPGTRLTVT.

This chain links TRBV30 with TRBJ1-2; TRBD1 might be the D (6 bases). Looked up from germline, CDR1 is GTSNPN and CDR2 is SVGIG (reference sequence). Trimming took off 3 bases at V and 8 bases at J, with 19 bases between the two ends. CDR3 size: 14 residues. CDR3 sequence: CAWSRTDPGQGYTF. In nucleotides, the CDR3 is TGTGCCTGGAGCCGGACAGATCCGGGGCAGGGCTACACCTTC.

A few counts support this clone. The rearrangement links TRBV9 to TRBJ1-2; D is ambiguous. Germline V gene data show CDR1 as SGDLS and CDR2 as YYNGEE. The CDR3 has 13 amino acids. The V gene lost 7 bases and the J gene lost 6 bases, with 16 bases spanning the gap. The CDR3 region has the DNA TGTGCCAGCTGGGGAGAGCGACAAAATGGCTACACCTTC. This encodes CASWGERQNGYTF. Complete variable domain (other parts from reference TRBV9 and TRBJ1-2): DSGVTQTPKHLITATGQRVTLRCSPRSGDLSVYWYQQSLDQGLQFLIQYYNGEERAKGNILERFSAQQFPDLHSELNLSSLELGDSALYFCASWGERQNGYTFGSGTRLTVV.

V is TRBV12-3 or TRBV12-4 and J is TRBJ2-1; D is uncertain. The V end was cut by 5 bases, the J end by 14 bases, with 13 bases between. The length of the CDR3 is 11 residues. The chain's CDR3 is CASSISQTKFF. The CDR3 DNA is TGTGCCAGCAGTATTAGCCAAACGAAGTTCTTC.

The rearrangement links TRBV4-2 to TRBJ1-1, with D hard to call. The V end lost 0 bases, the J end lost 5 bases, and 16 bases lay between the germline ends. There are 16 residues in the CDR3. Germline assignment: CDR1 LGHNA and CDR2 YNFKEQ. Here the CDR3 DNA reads TGTGCCAGCAGCCAAGAGAAAGGCGGCGGTGGGACTGAAGCTTTCTTT. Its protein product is CASSQEKGGGGTEAFF.

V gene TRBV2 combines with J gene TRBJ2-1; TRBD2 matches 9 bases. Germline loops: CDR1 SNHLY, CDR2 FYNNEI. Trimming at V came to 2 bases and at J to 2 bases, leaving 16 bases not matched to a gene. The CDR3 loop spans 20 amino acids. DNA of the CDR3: TGTGCCAGCAGTGAATTCGCGGGGATGCTAGCGGGGTACCCCTACAATGAGCAGTTCTTC. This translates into CASSEFAGMLAGYPYNEQFF.

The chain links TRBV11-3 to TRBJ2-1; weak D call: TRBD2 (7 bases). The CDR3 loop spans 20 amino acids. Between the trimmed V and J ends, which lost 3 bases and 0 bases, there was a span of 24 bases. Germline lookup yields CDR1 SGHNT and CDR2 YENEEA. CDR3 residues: CASSFTGTDSSGDSYNEQFF. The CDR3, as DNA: TGTGCCAGCAGCTTCACAGGGACCGACTCTAGCGGAGACTCCTACAATGAGCAGTTCTTC.

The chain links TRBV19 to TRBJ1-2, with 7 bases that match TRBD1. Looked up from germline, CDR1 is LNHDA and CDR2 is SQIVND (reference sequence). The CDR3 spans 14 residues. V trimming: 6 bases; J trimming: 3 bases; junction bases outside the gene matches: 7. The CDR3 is CASSPTGRYYGYTF. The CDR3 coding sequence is TGTGCCAGTAGCCCGACAGGGAGATACTATGGCTACACCTTC. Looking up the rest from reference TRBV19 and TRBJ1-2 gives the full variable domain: DGGITQSPKYLFRKEGQNVTLSCEQNLNHDAMYWYRQDPGQGLRLIYYSQIVNDFQKGDIAEGYSVSREKKESFPLTVTSAQKNPTAFYLCASSPTGRYYGYTFGSGTRLTVV.

The CDR3 loop is CASSLVASGGPRSYNEQFF. CDR3 nucleotides: TGCGCCAGCAGCTTGGTGGCTAGCGGGGGACCCCGCTCCTACAATGAGCAGTTCTTC. V and J are TRBV5-1 and TRBJ2-1; 10 nucleotides match TRBD2. The germline V gene encodes CDR1 SGHRS and CDR2 YFSETQ. This CDR3 is 19 amino acids long. Trimming removed 0 bases from V and 0 bases from J; junction bases left unmatched: 9.

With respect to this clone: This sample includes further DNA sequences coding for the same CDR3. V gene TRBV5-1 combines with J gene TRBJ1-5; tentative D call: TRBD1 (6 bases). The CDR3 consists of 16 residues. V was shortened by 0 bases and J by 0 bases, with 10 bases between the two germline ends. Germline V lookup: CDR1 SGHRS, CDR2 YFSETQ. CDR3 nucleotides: TGCGCCAGCAGCTTGGAGGGGGGCAATAGCAATCAGCCCCAGCATTTT. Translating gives CASSLEGGNSNQPQHF.

CDR3 nucleotide sequence: TGTGCCAGCAGTTTACAGGGGGTACATGGCTACACCTTC. Amino acid sequence: CASSLQGVHGYTF. The rearrangement uses TRBV28 and TRBJ1-2, with 7 bases that match TRBD1. CDR1 and CDR2 from the germline V gene are MDHEN and SYDVKM. J was trimmed by 6 bases and V by 2 bases; bases with no gene match: 3. The CDR3 is 13 residues long.

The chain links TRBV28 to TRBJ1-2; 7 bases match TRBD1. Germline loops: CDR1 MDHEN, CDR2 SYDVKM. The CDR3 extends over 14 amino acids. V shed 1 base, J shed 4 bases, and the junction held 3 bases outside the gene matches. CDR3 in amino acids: CASSLFAGGYGYTF. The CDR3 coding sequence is TGTGCCAGCAGTTTATTTGCAGGGGGCTATGGCTACACCTTC.

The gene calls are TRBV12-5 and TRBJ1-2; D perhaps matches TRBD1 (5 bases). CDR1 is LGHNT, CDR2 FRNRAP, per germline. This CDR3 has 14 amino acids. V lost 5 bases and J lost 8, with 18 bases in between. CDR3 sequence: CASGLPIRGGGYTF. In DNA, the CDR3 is TGTGCTAGTGGTCTCCCCATCCGGGGGGGAGGCTACACCTTC.

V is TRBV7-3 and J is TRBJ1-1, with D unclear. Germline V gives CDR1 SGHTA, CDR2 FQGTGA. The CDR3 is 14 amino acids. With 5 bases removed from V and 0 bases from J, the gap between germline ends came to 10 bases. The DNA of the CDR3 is TGTGCCAGCAGCCTCCCTTACATGAACACTGAAGCTTTCTTT. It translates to CASSLPYMNTEAFF. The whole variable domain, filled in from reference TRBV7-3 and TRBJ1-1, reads GAGVSQTPSNKVTEKGKYVELRCDPISGHTALYWYRQSLGQGPEFLIYFQGTGAADDSGLPNDRFFAVRPEGSVSTLKIQRTERGDSAVYLCASSLPYMNTEAFFGQGTRLTVV.